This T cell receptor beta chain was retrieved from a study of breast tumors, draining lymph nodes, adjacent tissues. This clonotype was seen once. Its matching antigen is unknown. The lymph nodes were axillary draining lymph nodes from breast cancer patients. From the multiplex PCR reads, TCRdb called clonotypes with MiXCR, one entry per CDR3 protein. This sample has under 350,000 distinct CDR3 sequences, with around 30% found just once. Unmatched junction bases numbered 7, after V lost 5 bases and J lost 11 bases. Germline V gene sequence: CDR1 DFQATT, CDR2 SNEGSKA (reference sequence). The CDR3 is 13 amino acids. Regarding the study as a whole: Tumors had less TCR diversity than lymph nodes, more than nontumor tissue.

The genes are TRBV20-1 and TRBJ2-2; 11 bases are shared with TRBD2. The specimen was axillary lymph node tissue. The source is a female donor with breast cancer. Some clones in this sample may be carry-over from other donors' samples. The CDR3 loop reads CSAGTSGHNELFF. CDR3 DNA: TGCAGTGCTGGGACTAGCGGCCACAATGAGCTGTTTTTT.